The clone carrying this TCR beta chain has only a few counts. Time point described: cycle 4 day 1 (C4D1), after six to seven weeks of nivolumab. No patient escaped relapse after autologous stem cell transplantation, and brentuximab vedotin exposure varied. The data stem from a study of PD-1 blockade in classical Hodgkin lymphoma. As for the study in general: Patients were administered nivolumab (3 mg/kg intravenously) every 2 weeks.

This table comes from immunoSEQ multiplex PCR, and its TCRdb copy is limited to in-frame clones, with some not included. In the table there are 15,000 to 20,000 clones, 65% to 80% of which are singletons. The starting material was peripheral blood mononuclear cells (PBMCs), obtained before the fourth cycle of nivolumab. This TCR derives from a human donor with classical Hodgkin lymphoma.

CDR3 DNA: TGTGCCATCAGTGGTAAGGGACAGACTAACACTGAAGCTTTCTTT. Protein sequence: CAISGKGQTNTEAFF. V and J are TRBV10-3 and TRBJ1-1; 7 nucleotides agree with TRBD1. V dropped 4 bases and J dropped 2; count of bases not matched to a gene: 7. CDR1 is ENHRY, CDR2 SYGVKD, per germline. The CDR3 totals 15 residues.